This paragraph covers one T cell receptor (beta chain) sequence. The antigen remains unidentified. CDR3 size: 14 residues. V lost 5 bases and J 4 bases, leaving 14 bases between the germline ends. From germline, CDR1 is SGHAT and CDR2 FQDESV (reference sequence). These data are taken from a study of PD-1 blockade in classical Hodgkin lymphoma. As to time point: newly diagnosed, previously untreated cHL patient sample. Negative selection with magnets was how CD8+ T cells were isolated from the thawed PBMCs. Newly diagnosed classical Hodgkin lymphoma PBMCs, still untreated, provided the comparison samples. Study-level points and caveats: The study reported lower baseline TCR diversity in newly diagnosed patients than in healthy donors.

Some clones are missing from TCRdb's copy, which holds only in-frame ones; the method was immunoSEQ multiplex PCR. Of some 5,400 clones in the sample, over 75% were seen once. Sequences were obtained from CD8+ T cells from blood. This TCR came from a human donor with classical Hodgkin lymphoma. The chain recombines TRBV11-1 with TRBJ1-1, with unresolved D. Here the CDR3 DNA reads TGTGCCAGCAGCCGTCGAGAGGCACCCACTGAAGCTTTCTTT. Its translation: CASSRREAPTEAFF. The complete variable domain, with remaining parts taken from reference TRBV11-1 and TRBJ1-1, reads EAEVAQSPRYKITEKSQAVAFWCDPISGHATLYWYRQILGQGPELLVQFQDESVVDDSQLPKDRFSAERLKGVDSTLKIQPAELGDSAMYLCASSRREAPTEAFFGQGTRLTVV.